This TCR beta chain was recorded in a study of T cell changes during pregnancy in multiple sclerosis. Clones were sequenced by immunoSEQ multiplex PCR, and TCRdb holds only the in-frame ones, with some missing. The sample records under 60,000 clones, about 90% being singletons. This CDR3 has 16 residues. CDR1 SNHLY and CDR2 FYNNEI come from the germline V gene. The V gene end was trimmed by 6 bases and the J gene end by 1 base; junction bases not matched to a gene: 9. Material: CD4+ T cells from peripheral blood mononuclear cells, obtained after pregnancy. This sequence joins TRBV2 and TRBJ2-5; 9 positions match TRBD1. This clonotype originated in a female donor with multiple sclerosis, enrolled in a pregnancy study. CDR3 region: CASSLPGQGVQETQYF. For the CDR3, the DNA is TGTGCCAGCAGCCTTCCGGGACAGGGAGTCCAAGAGACCCAGTACTTC.